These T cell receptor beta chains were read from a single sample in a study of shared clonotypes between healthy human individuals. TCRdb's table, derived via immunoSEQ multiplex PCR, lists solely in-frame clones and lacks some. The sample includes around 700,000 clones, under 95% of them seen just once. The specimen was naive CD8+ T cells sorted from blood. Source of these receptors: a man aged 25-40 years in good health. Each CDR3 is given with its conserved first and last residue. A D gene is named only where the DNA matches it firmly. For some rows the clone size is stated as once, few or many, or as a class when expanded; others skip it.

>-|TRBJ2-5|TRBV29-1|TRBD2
TGCAGCGTTGAGATAGCGGGGCACCAAGAGACCCAGTACTTC
CSVEIAGHQETQYF
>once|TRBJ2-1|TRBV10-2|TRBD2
TGCGCCAGCAGTGACCCCGGGGCGGGGGGCCGCCGACCTAATGAGCAGTTCTTC
CASSDPGAGGRRPNEQFF
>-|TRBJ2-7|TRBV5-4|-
TGTGCCAGCAGCTTGGACGGAGGGGTTGTTGGCTACGAGCAGTACTTC
CASSLDGGVVGYEQYF
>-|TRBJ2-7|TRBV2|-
TGTGCCAGCAGAGTACGGCGTTTTGTGGGTGTCCACGAGCAGTACTTC
CASRVRRFVGVHEQYF
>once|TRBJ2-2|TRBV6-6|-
TGTGCCAGCAGCCCCGGGACATACCACGGGGAGCTGTTTTTT
CASSPGTYHGELFF
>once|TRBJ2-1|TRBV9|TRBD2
TGTGCCAGCACTAGCGGGAGGGCCGGATTTTTTGATGAGCAGTTCTTC
CASTSGRAGFFDEQFF
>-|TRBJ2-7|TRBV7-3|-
TGTGCCAGCAGCTTAACCCCGGGTAGCTACGAGCAGTACTTC
CASSLTPGSYEQYF
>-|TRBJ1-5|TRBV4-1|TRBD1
TGCGCCAGCAGCCAAAGACAGGGATCCGATCAGCCCCAGCATTTT
CASSQRQGSDQPQHF
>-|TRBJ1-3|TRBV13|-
TGTGCCAGCAGCTTAGGAACTCGGAACACCATATATTTT
CASSLGTRNTIYF
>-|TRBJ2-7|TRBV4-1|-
TGCGCCAGCAGCCAAGTCGGGTACGAGCAGTACTTC
CASSQVGYEQYF
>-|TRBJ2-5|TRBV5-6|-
TGTGCCAGCAGCTCGTTGGGCTGGGAGACCCAGTACTTC
CASSSLGWETQYF